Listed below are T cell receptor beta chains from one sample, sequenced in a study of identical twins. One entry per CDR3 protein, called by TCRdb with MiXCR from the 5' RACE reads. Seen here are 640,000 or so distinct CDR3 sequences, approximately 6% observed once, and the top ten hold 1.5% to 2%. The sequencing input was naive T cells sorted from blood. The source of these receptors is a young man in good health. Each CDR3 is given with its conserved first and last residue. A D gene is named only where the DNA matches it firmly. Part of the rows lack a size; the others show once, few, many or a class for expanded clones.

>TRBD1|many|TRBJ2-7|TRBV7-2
TGTGCCAGCAGCCTCGGGACAGTCAACGAGCAGTACTTC
CASSLGTVNEQYF
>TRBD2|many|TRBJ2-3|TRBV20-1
TGCAGTGCTGCATCCGGGACTAGCGGTAGCACAGATACGCAGTATTTT
CSAASGTSGSTDTQYF
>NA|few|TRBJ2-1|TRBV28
TGTGCCAGCAATAGGAGGAAAACACGGGGCAATGAGCAGTTCTTC
CASNRRKTRGNEQFF
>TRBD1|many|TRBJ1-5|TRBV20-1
TGCAGTGCTGGCCAGGGGGCCGGCAATCAGCCCCAGCATTTT
CSAGQGAGNQPQHF
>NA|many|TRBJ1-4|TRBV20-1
TGCAGTGCTAGAGCAACTAATGAAAAACTGTTTTTT
CSARATNEKLFF
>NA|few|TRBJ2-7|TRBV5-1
TGCGCCACTAAGACAGGTGATGCAGGCGAGCAGTACTTC
CATKTGDAGEQYF
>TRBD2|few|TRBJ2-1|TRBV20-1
TGCAGTGTCCCGAGACTAGCGGGGGGGACCTACAATGAGCAGTTCTTC
CSVPRLAGGTYNEQFF
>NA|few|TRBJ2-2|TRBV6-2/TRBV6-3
TGTGCCAGCAGTTACGGTAATCCGAACACCGGGGAGCTGTTTTTT
CASSYGNPNTGELFF
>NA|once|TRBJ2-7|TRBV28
TGTGCCAGCAGTTTTCTAGCCGGGACCGCACTCCACGAGCAGTACTTC
CASSFLAGTALHEQYF
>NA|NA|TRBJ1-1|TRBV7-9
TGTGCCAGCAGCTTACTCCGGGGGATACACACTGAAGCTTTCTTT
CASSLLRGIHTEAFF
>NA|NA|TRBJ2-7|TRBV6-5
TGTGCCAGCAGTCACGGAGATCAAGAGTACGAGCAGTACTTC
CASSHGDQEYEQYF
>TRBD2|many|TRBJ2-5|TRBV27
TGTGCCAGCAGTTTATCGGGACTAGGGGGCCAAGAGACCCAGTACTTC
CASSLSGLGGQETQYF
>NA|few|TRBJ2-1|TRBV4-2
TGTGCCAGCAGCCAAGATTTCAGGCGGGGAGAGTCCTACAATGAGCAGTTCTTC
CASSQDFRRGESYNEQFF
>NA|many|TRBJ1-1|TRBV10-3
TGTGCCATCAGTGAAACCTTCATGAACACTGAAGCTTTCTTT
CAISETFMNTEAFF
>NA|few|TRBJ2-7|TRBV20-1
TGCAGTGCTAGGCCCCCCAGGGGTCCCGAGCAGTACTTC
CSARPPRGPEQYF
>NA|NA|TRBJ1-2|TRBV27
TGTGCCAGCAGTTTAAGCCCGGGCCATAACTATGGCTACACCTTC
CASSLSPGHNYGYTF
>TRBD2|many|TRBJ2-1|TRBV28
TGTGCCAGCAACGGTCAGGGACTAGCGGGAGTTAATGAGCAGTTCTTC
CASNGQGLAGVNEQFF
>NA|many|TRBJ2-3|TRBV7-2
TGTGCCAGCAGCTTAGCGGGTTTAAACACAGATACGCAGTATTTT
CASSLAGLNTDTQYF
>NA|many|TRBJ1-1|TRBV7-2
TGTGCCAGCAGCTGGAAGGGGCGCACTGAAGCTTTCTTT
CASSWKGRTEAFF
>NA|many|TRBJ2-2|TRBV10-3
TGTGCCATCAGTGATCCCACCACCGGGGAGCTGTTTTTT
CAISDPTTGELFF